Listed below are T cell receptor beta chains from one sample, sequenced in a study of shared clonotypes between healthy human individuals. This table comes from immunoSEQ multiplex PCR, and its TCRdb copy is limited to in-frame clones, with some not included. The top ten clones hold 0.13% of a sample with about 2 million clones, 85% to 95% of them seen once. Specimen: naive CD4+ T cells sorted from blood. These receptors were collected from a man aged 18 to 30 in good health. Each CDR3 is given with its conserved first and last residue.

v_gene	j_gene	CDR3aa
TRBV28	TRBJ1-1	CASRSPTGVMNTEAFF
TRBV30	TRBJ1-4	CASRATGSEKLFF
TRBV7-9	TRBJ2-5	CASRRTGGQETQYF
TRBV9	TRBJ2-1	CASSYLFGGSYNEQFF
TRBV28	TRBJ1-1	CAGGTGNTEAFF
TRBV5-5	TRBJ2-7	CASSIQPGQAYEQYF
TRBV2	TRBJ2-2	CASRVDSNTGELFF
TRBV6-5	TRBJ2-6	CASRSQYSGANVLTF
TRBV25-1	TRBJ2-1	CASGNGGAQYNEQFF
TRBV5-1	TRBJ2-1	CASSLLGGSSYNEQFF
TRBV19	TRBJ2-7	CASSPLPGRGGLLSYEQYF